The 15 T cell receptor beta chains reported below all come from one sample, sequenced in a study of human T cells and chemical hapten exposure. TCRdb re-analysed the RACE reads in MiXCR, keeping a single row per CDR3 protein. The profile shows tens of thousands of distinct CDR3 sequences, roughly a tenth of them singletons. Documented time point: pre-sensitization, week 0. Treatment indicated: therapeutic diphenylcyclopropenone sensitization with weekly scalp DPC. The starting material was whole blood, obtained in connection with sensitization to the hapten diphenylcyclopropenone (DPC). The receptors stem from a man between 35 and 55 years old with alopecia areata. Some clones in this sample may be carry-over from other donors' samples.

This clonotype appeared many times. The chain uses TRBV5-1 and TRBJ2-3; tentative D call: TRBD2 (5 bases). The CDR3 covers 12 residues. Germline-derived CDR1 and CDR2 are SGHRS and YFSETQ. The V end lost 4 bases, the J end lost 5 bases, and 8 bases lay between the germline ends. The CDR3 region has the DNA TGCGCCAGCAGCGAGCGGTTAGATACGCAGTATTTT. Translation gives CASSERLDTQYF.

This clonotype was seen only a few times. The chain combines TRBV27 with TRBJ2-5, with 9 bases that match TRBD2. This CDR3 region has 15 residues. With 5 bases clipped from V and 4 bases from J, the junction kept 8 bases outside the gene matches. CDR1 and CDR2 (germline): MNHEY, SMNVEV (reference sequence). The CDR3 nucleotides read TGTGCCAGCAGTGCTCGAGGACTAGCGACAGAGACCCAGTACTTC. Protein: CASSARGLATETQYF.

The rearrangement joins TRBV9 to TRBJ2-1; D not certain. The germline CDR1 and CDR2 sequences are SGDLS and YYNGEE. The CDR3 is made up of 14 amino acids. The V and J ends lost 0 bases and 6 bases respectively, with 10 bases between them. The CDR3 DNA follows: TGTGCCAGCAGCGTAGCCTACGTCGGCAATGAGCAGTTCTTC. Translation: CASSVAYVGNEQFF.

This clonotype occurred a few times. In nucleotides, the CDR3 is TGTGCCAGCCCCCAGGGGGAGGGCGAGCAAGAGACCCAGTACTTC. Amino acid sequence: CASPQGEGEQETQYF. The genes are TRBV28 and TRBJ2-5; D tentatively reads TRBD1 or TRBD2 (7 bases each). CDR1 is MDHEN and CDR2 is SYDVKM in the germline V gene. The length of the CDR3 is 15 residues. Between the trimmed V and J ends, which lost 8 bases and 2 bases, there was a span of 18 bases.

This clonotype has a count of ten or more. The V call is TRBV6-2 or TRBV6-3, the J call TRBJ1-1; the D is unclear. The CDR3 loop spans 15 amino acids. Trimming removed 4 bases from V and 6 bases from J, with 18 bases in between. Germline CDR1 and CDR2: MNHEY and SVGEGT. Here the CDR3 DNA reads TGTGCCAGCAGTTTGGGCACTCGCCCGGGTTCTGAAGCTTTCTTT. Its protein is CASSLGTRPGSEAFF.

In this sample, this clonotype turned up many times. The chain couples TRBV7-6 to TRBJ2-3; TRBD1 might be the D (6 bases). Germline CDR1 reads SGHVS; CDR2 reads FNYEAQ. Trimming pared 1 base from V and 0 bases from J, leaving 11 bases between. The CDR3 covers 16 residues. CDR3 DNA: TGTGCCAGCAGCTTAGTTGGACAGCCCAGCACAGATACGCAGTATTTT. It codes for CASSLVGQPSTDTQYF. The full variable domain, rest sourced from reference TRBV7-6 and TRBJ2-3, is GAGVSQSPRYKVTKRGQDVALRCDPISGHVSLYWYRQALGQGPEFLTYFNYEAQQDKSGLPNDRFSAERPEGSISTLTIQRTEQRDSAMYRCASSLVGQPSTDTQYFGPGTRLTVL.

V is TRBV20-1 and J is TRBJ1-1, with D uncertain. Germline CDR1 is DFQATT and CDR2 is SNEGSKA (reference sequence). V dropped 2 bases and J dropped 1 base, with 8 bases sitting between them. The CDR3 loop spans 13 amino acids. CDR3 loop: CSARNSWNTEAFF. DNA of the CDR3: TGCAGTGCTAGAAACAGCTGGAACACTGAAGCTTTCTTT.

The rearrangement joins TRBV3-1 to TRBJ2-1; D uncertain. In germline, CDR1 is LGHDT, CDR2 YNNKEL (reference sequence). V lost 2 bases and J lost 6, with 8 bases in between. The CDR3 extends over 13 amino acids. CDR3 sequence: CASSQRTINEQFF. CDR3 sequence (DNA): TGTGCCAGCAGCCAAAGAACGATCAATGAGCAGTTCTTC.

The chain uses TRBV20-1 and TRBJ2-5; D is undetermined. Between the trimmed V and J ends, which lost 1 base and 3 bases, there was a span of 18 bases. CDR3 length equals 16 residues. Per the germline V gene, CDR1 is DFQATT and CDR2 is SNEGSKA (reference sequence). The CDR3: CSARGGLLGGKETQYF. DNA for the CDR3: TGCAGTGCTAGAGGGGGATTACTCGGTGGAAAAGAGACCCAGTACTTC.

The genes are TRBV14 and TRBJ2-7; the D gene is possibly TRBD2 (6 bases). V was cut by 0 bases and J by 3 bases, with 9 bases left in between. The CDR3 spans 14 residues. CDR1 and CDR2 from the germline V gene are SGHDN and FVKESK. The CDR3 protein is CASSQDSSGYEQYF. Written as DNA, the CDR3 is TGTGCCAGCAGCCAAGACAGTAGCGGCTACGAGCAGTACTTC.

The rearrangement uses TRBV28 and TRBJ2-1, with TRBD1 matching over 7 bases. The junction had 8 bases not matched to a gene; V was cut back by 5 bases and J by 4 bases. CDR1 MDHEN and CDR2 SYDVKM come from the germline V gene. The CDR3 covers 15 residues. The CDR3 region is CASSATGSPYNEQFF. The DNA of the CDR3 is TGTGCCAGCAGTGCGACAGGGAGCCCTTACAATGAGCAGTTCTTC.

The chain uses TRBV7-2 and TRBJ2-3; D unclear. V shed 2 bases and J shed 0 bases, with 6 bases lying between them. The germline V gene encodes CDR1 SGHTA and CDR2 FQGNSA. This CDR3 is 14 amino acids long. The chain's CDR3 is CASSLIDSTDTQYF. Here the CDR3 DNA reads TGTGCCAGCAGCTTAATCGACAGCACAGATACGCAGTATTTT.

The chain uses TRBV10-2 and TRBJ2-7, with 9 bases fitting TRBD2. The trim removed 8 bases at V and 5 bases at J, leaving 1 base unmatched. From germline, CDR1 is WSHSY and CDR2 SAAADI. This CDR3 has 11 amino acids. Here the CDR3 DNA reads TGCGCCAGCCGGACTAGCGACGAGCAGTACTTC. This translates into CASRTSDEQYF.

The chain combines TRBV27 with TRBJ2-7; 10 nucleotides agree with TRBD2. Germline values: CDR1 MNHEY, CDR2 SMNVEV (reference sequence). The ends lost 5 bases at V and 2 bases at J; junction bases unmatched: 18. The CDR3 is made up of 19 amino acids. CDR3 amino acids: CASSQAGSSGRPRTYEQYF. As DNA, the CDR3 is TGTGCCAGCAGTCAAGCCGGGAGTAGCGGGAGGCCCAGGACCTACGAGCAGTACTTC.

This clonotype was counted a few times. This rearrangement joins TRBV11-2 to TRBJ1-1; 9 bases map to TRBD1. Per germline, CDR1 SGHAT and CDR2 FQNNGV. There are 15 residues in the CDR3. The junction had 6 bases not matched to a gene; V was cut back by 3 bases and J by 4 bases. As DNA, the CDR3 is TGTGCCAGCAGCTTTACTACAGGGGGCGGCACTGAAGCTTTCTTT. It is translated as CASSFTTGGGTEAFF.